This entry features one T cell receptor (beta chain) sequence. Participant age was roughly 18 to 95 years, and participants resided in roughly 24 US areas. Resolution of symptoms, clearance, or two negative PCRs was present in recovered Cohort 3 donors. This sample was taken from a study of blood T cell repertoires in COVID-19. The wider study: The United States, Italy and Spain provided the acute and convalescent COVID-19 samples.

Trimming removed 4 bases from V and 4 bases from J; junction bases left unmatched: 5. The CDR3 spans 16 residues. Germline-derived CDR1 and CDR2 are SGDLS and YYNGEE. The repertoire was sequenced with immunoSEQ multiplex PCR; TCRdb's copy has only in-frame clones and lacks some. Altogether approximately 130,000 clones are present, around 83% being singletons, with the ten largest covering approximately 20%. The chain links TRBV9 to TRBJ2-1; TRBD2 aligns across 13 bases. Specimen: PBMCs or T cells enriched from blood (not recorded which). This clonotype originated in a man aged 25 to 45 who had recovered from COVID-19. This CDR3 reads CASSTLAGGQYNEQFF. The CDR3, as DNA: TGTGCCAGCAGCACACTAGCGGGAGGGCAGTACAATGAGCAGTTCTTC.